Each of the 25 T cell receptor beta chains below was sequenced from the same sample in a study of low-dose radiotherapy and immunotherapy resistance in tumors. Primers used for first-strand cDNA, a TRAV- and TRBV-specific set, covered both alpha and beta chains. Both a constant-region primer and a V-primer adapter served to amplify TCRs across approximately 19 PCR cycles. One entry per CDR3 protein results from TCRdb running MiXCR on the reads. Of over 70,000 distinct CDR3 sequences listed, 31% were seen once; the top ten hold around 10%. Time point in this sample: before trial treatment. This material consisted of PBMCs, taken before treatment. The receptor set was obtained from a female donor with ovarian cancer.

The chain links TRBV11-3 to TRBJ2-7, with no clear D. CDR3 length: 13 residues. V lost 1 base and J 3 bases, leaving 7 bases between the germline ends. Germline-derived CDR1 and CDR2 are SGHNT and YENEEA. The CDR3 loop is CASSLVPLYEQYF. The CDR3 coding sequence is TGTGCCAGCAGCTTAGTCCCTCTCTACGAGCAGTACTTC.

This clonotype showed up many times. This rearrangement joins TRBV19 to TRBJ2-7; D possibly corresponds to TRBD1 (5 bases). The CDR3 loop spans 15 amino acids. V was cut by 1 base and J by 3 bases, with 13 bases left in between. Germline V gives CDR1 LNHDA, CDR2 SQIVND (reference sequence). CDR3 residues: CASSIGSRVIYEQYF. CDR3 bases: TGTGCCAGTAGTATAGGGTCCAGGGTCATCTACGAGCAGTACTTC.

This clonotype was observed a handful of times. This sequence is one base from a far larger clone and is likely a read error. The V call is TRBV6-2 or TRBV6-3, the J call TRBJ2-4, with D possibly TRBD2 on 7 matching bases. This CDR3 contains 14 residues. Germline assignment: CDR1 MNHEY and CDR2 SVGEGT. V was shortened by 6 bases and J by 5 bases, with 14 bases between the two germline ends. The CDR3 DNA follows: TGTGCCAGCAGGGGGGGGGGGGCCCAAAACATTCAGTACTTC. Translated, it gives CASRGGGAQNIQYF.

This clonotype was counted only a few times. The chain joins TRBV6-2 or TRBV6-3 to TRBJ2-7; no clear D. Germline lookup yields CDR1 MNHEY and CDR2 SVGEGT. V lost 7 bases and J 6 bases, leaving 19 bases between the germline ends. The CDR3 is 14 residues long. Here the CDR3 DNA reads TGTGCCAGCACCCCCAATTGGGGTAAAGGCGAGCAGTACTTC. Protein sequence: CASTPNWGKGEQYF.

This clonotype occurred many times. The rearrangement links TRBV5-1 to TRBJ2-7, with a tentative D call TRBD1 (6 bases). Germline V lookup: CDR1 SGHRS, CDR2 YFSETQ. Trimming left V 8 bases short and J 0 bases short, with 12 bases between. There are 13 residues in the CDR3. The CDR3 sequence: CASNTGSSYEQYF. The CDR3 region has the DNA TGCGCCAGTAATACAGGGAGCTCCTACGAGCAGTACTTC.

In its sample, this clonotype was seen many times. The chain has TRBV12-3 or TRBV12-4 and TRBJ1-2, with 11 positions matching TRBD1. The junction had 16 bases not matched to a gene; V was cut back by 3 bases and J by 10 bases. The CDR3 has 17 amino acids. CDR3 protein: CASSFKGQGDSNSVYTF. In DNA form, the CDR3 reads TGTGCCAGCAGTTTTAAGGGACAGGGGGACAGTAACTCTGTCTACACCTTC.

Worth noting for this clonotype: This probably arose from a read error, given a far larger clone one base away. This chain links TRBV13 with TRBJ2-2, with TRBD2 matching 12 bases. Trimming cost V 8 bases and J 5 bases; bases outside gene matches: 15. This CDR3 has 18 amino acids. The germline CDR1 and CDR2 sequences are PRHDT and FYEKMQ (reference sequence). CDR3 DNA: TGTGCCAGCGGCCTAAACGGACTAGCGGGGAGAGGGACCGGGGAGCTGTTTTTT. Translated, it gives CASGLNGLAGRGTGELFF.

This clonotype was counted at least ten times. V usage is TRBV6-2 or TRBV6-3 and J usage is TRBJ2-7; no clear D. The germline V gene has CDR1 MNHEY and CDR2 SVGEGT. The length of the CDR3 is 15 residues. Between the trimmed V and J ends, which lost 7 bases and 0 bases, there was a span of 16 bases. CDR3 protein: CASTESILPSYEQYF. Here the CDR3 DNA reads TGTGCCAGCACCGAATCTATACTGCCCTCCTACGAGCAGTACTTC.

This clonotype came up many times. The V call is TRBV28, the J call TRBJ1-2, with unresolved D. The CDR3 runs 13 residues. Germline assignment: CDR1 MDHEN and CDR2 SYDVKM. V lost 7 bases and J 4 bases, leaving 13 bases between the germline ends. In nucleotides, the CDR3 is TGTGCCAGCATGGGCCAGGCAGCCTATGGCTACACCTTC. Translating gives CASMGQAAYGYTF.

This clonotype came up a few times. A far larger clone is just one base off, so this is likely a read error. This chain links TRBV6-2 or TRBV6-3 with TRBJ2-7; TRBD1 agrees at 10 bases. This CDR3 is 16 amino acids long. V was pared by 6 bases and J by 7 bases, with 15 bases of the junction left unmatched. Germline V gene lookup returns CDR1 MNHEY and CDR2 SVGEGT. CDR3 loop: CASSPTWTGGYNEQYF. The CDR3 nucleotides are TGTGCCAGCAGCCCAACCTGGACAGGGGGTTACAATGAGCAGTACTTC.

The chain has TRBV5-1 and TRBJ2-1, with 11 bases matching TRBD2. Unmatched junction bases numbered 11, after V lost 3 bases and J lost 6 bases. The germline gives CDR1 SGHRS, CDR2 YFSETQ. The CDR3 covers 17 residues. The CDR3 DNA reads TGCGCCAGCAGCTATTCCCTAGCGGGAGGAATTGGCAATGAGCAGTTCTTC. Translating it yields CASSYSLAGGIGNEQFF.

This chain joins TRBV15 and TRBJ1-5; possibly TRBD1 for D (6 bases). Germline CDR1 LNHNV, CDR2 YYDKDF (reference sequence). The CDR3 contains 16 residues. Between the trimmed V and J ends, which lost 5 bases and 4 bases, there was a span of 18 bases. Written as DNA, the CDR3 is TGTGCCACCAGCGTGCGGGGGACAAGAGGGAATCAGCCCCAGCATTTT. Protein: CATSVRGTRGNQPQHF.

The sample holds many counts of this clonotype. This chain joins TRBV21-1 and TRBJ1-3; the table calls TRBD1, which could not be checked here. TRBV21-1 is assigned pseudogene status. CDR3 length: 17 amino acids. The CDR3 sequence: CASSKVTGGRIGNTIYF. CDR3 sequence (DNA): TGTGCCAGCAGCAAAGTGACAGGGGGTCGGATCGGAAACACCATATATTTT.

This clonotype was seen a few times. CDR3 nucleotides: TGTGCCATCAGCGCTCAGGGGGGCCTAGCCAAAAACATTCAGTACTTC. It translates to CAISAQGGLAKNIQYF. The chain combines TRBV10-3 with TRBJ2-4; D is possibly TRBD1 (7 bases). Germline assignment: CDR1 ENHRY and CDR2 SYGVKD. Trimming cost V 6 bases and J 0 bases, with 15 bases left between them. The CDR3 has 16 amino acids.

This chain uses TRBV20-1 with TRBJ1-1; 8 bases match TRBD1. Germline V gene sequence: CDR1 DFQATT, CDR2 SNEGSKA (reference sequence). Trimming cost V 3 bases and J 6 bases; bases outside gene matches: 18. This CDR3 has 17 residues. The CDR3: CSASTADRGRKNAEAFF. CDR3 sequence (DNA): TGCAGTGCTAGCACGGCAGACAGGGGACGTAAGAATGCTGAAGCTTTCTTT.

This clonotype was recorded a few times. This chain uses TRBV6-2 or TRBV6-3 with TRBJ1-1, with D possibly being TRBD1 (5 bases). This CDR3 spans 14 amino acids. V was cut by 2 bases and J by 7 bases, with 14 bases left in between. Per the germline V gene, CDR1 is MNHEY and CDR2 is SVGEGT. The CDR3 coding sequence is TGTGCCAGCAGTTACACAGGAGGACAAGTTGAAGCTTTCTTT. Amino acids: CASSYTGGQVEAFF.

In this sample, this clonotype turned up many times. V usage is TRBV29-1 and J usage is TRBJ2-5; 7 nucleotides align to TRBD1. From germline, CDR1 is SQVTM and CDR2 ANQGSEA. This CDR3 comprises 15 residues. V shed 4 bases and J 2 bases; nucleotides not matched to a gene: 10. CDR3 nucleotides: TGCAGCGTTGTCCCATGGCAGGGGGTTCAAGAGACCCAGTACTTC. The encoded protein is CSVVPWQGVQETQYF. Using reference TRBV29-1 and TRBJ2-5 for the parts outside the CDR3, the full variable domain is SAVISQKPSRDICQRGTSLTIQCQVDSQVTMMFWYRQQPGQSLTLIATANQGSEATYESGFVIDKFPISRPNLTFSTLTVSNMSPEDSSIYLCSVVPWQGVQETQYFGPGTRLLVL.

This clonotype was found a few times. The chain has TRBV2 and TRBJ2-6, with unresolved D. V dropped 5 bases and J dropped 0 bases, with 14 bases sitting between them. This CDR3 has 17 amino acids. CDR1 and CDR2 (germline): SNHLY, FYNNEI. Here the CDR3 DNA reads TGTGCCAGCAGTAGACACGGGCCCCACTCTGGGGCCAACGTCCTGACTTTC. Its translation: CASSRHGPHSGANVLTF.

Regarding this clonotype: This probably arose from a read error, given a far larger clone one base away. Lacking the conserved final phenylalanine or tryptophan, this CDR3 likely reflects a read error. V is TRBV5-6 and J is TRBJ2-3; D unresolved. Trimming removed 4 bases at V and 0 bases at J, with 12 bases between. Germline loops: CDR1 SGHDT, CDR2 YYEEEE. The CDR3 covers 15 residues. CDR3 sequence reads: CASSQDDRSTDTQYV. The CDR3 region has the DNA TGTGCCAGCAGCCAAGATGATCGGAGCACAGATACGCAGTATGTT.

Many counts were recorded for this clonotype. This chain connects TRBV29-1 to TRBJ1-1, with D possibly TRBD1 on 6 matching bases. Germline V CDR1 and CDR2: SQVTM, ANQGSEA. The CDR3 spans 14 residues. Trimming stripped 7 bases from V and 3 bases from J, with 18 bases between. Here the CDR3 reads CSAGRGAGDTEAFF. Here the CDR3 DNA reads TGCAGCGCCGGAAGGGGGGCCGGGGACACTGAAGCTTTCTTT.

This clonotype came up many times. This chain connects TRBV5-1 to TRBJ1-4; D remains unclear. There are 12 residues in the CDR3. The germline V gene has CDR1 SGHRS and CDR2 YFSETQ. The ends were cut back, 5 bases at V and 6 bases at J, with 8 bases in the middle. The DNA of the CDR3 is TGCGCCAGCAGTATCGGCCATGAAAAACTGTTTTTT. Translating it yields CASSIGHEKLFF.

This clonotype was seen only a few times. The chain combines TRBV3-1 with TRBJ2-7; 7 bases match TRBD1. The CDR3 has 15 amino acids. J lost 5 bases, V lost 2 bases, and 9 bases had no gene match. The germline V gene encodes CDR1 LGHDT and CDR2 YNNKEL (reference sequence). In DNA, the CDR3 is TGTGCCAGCAGCCAAATGGGACAGAAAAACCACGAGCAGTACTTC. The encoded protein is CASSQMGQKNHEQYF.

This clonotype was seen ten or more times. The chain couples TRBV6-2 or TRBV6-3 to TRBJ2-1; 11 positions agree with TRBD2. V trimming: 2 bases; J trimming: 2 bases; junction bases outside the gene matches: 2. The V gene's germline CDR1 is MNHEY and CDR2 SVGEGT. This CDR3 is built from 16 residues. This CDR3 is CASSYLAGGPYNEQFF. Written as DNA, the CDR3 is TGTGCCAGCAGTTACCTAGCGGGAGGTCCCTACAATGAGCAGTTCTTC.

This sequence joins TRBV20-1 and TRBJ1-1; 10 bases are shared with TRBD1. This CDR3 comprises 17 residues. V was pared by 2 bases and J by 4 bases, with 13 bases of the junction left unmatched. Germline CDR1 DFQATT, CDR2 SNEGSKA (reference sequence). For the CDR3, the DNA is TGCAGTGCTAGACCGATTCGGTTAGGACAGGGGGGCACTGAAGCTTTCTTT. Its protein is CSARPIRLGQGGTEAFF.

The CDR3 DNA sequence: TGTGCCAGCAGCCGGCAAGCGGGGGGACGATCCCACAATGAGCAGTTCTTC. Protein: CASSRQAGGRSHNEQFF. The chain employs TRBV3-1 and TRBJ2-1; 9 bases map to TRBD2. CDR1 and CDR2 (germline): LGHDT, YNNKEL (reference sequence). The J segment lost 5 bases and the V segment lost 4 bases, leaving 12 bases of the junction unmatched. The CDR3 loop spans 17 amino acids.